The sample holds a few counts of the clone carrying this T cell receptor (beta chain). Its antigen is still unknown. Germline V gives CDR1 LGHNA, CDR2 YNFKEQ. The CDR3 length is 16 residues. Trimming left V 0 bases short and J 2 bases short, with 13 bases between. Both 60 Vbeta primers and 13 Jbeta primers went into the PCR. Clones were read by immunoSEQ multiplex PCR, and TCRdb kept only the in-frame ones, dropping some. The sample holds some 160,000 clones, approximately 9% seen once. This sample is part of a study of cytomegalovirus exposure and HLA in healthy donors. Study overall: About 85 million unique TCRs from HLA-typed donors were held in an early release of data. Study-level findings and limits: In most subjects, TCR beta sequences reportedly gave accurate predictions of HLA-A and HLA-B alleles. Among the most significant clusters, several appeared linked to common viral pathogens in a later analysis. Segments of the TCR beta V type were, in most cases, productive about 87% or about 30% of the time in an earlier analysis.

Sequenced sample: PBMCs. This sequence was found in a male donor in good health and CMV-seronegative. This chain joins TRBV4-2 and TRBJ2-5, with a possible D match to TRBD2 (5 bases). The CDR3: CASSQDVGRGQETQYF. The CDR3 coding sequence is TGTGCCAGCAGCCAAGATGTGGGGAGAGGACAAGAGACCCAGTACTTC.